These T cell receptor beta chains were read from a single sample in a study of T-cell reconstitution after alpha-beta-depleted transplantation in children. Via MiXCR, TCRdb re-called the PCR reads, giving one row per CDR3 protein. The profile shows approximately 400,000 distinct CDR3 sequences, roughly 15% of them singletons. The material sequenced was PBMCs, mostly from graft donor cells, taken 360 days after TCRalphabeta/CD19-depleted stem cell transplant. The receptors come from a boy younger than two who had a stem cell transplant for Wiskott-Aldrich syndrome, so the T cells may come from the graft donor. The CDR3 runs from the conserved cysteine through the conserved F or W. A D gene is named only where the DNA matches it firmly. Expanded clones are given a class, and other clones once, few, many or no size at all.

V,D,size,J,DNA,CDR3
TRBV12-3/TRBV12-4,-,few,TRBJ2-3,TGTGCCAGCAGGGCGGACCTGAGCACAGATACGCAGTATTTT,CASRADLSTDTQYF
TRBV12-3/TRBV12-4,TRBD2,many,TRBJ2-1,TGTGCCAGCAACCTACTAGCGGGAGGGGGTGAGCAGTTCTTC,CASNLLAGGGEQFF
TRBV18,TRBD2,-,TRBJ2-3,TGTGCCAGCTCATTGACTAGCGGGAGACAAGATACGCAGTATTTT,CASSLTSGRQDTQYF
TRBV29-1,-,few,TRBJ2-4,TGCAGCGTTGAATCTGATCGGGTACGAAACATTCAGTACTTC,CSVESDRVRNIQYF
TRBV29-1,-,few,TRBJ2-7,TGCAGCGTTGCCCGGGCCCTCTCGGACGAGCAGTACTTC,CSVARALSDEQYF
TRBV4-1,TRBD2,-,TRBJ2-3,TGCGCCAGCACCCCGACTAGCGGGTTCACAGATACGCAGTATTTT,CASTPTSGFTDTQYF
TRBV12-3/TRBV12-4,-,few,TRBJ2-5,TGTGCCAGCAGTTCCCCGGGAGGACAGGGCGGGACCCAGTACTTC,CASSSPGGQGGTQYF
TRBV29-1,-,-,TRBJ2-1,TGCAGCGTTGAAGGGGTAATTCGTCAGAATGAGCAGTTCTTC,CSVEGVIRQNEQFF
TRBV3-1,TRBD2,-,TRBJ2-7,TGTGCCAGCAGCCTCAGCGGGAGAGGGAACTACGAGCAGTACTTC,CASSLSGRGNYEQYF
TRBV6-5,-,-,TRBJ2-7,TGTGCCAGCAGTTACCTCCCGGCCTTTCACCCCAGCTCCTACGAGCAGTACTTC,CASSYLPAFHPSSYEQYF
TRBV2,-,many,TRBJ2-4,TGTGCCAGCAGTGCCGGGGGCCTAGCCAAAAACATTCAGTACTTC,CASSAGGLAKNIQYF
TRBV5-1,-,-,TRBJ2-7,TGCGCCAGCAGCTTGGGGACTAACTCCTACGAGCAGTACTTC,CASSLGTNSYEQYF
TRBV2,-,-,TRBJ2-1,TGTGCCAGCACCAAGTCAGGGAACTCCTACAATGAGCAGTTCTTC,CASTKSGNSYNEQFF
TRBV24-1,TRBD1,few,TRBJ2-7,TGTGCCACGCCCTCAACAACAGGGGGCAGCTACGAGCAGTACTTC,CATPSTTGGSYEQYF
TRBV12-3/TRBV12-4,-,many,TRBJ2-3,TGTGCCAGCAGTTTCCTAGCAGGGGGCACAGATACGCAGTATTTT,CASSFLAGGTDTQYF
TRBV7-8,-,few,TRBJ2-7,TGTGCCAGCAGCTTAGTGGGGGGTCCGAGCTCCTACGAGCAGTACTTC,CASSLVGGPSSYEQYF
TRBV29-1,-,-,TRBJ2-1,TGCAGCGTTGAACTTGCCAGCCCAGACTCCTACAATGAGCAGTTCTTC,CSVELASPDSYNEQFF
TRBV5-1,-,-,TRBJ2-1,TGCGCCAGCAGCTTTGGGGACCTGACCCTTTCGGGCAATGAGCAGTTCTTC,CASSFGDLTLSGNEQFF
TRBV5-1,TRBD1,-,TRBJ2-2,TGCGCCAGCAGCTTCACGACAGGGTACACCGGGGAGCTGTTTTTT,CASSFTTGYTGELFF
TRBV5-1,-,-,TRBJ2-2,TGCGCCAGCAGCTTGCTAGGCCCGAACACCGGGGAGCTGTTTTTT,CASSLLGPNTGELFF
TRBV21-1,-,-,TRBJ1-1,TGTGCCAGCAGCAAAGCTGTGAACACTGAAGCTTTCTTT,CASSKAVNTEAFF
TRBV7-8,-,-,TRBJ2-7,TGTGCCAGCAGCTTAGGATCTGGCGGGGCCTCCTCCTACGAGCAGTACTTC,CASSLGSGGASSYEQYF
TRBV12-3/TRBV12-4,-,many,TRBJ2-5,TGTGCCAGCAGTTTACGGGTTTGGGGTGCTGAGACCCAGTACTTC,CASSLRVWGAETQYF
TRBV4-1,-,-,TRBJ1-4,TGCGCCAGCAGCCTAGGACGCACTGGGTCGCTGTTTTTT,CASSLGRTGSLFF
TRBV9,-,-,TRBJ2-3,TGTGCCAGCAGCGTGGGGCCTAACACAGATACGCAGTATTTT,CASSVGPNTDTQYF
TRBV4-1,-,many,TRBJ1-4,TGCGCCAGCAGCACCCGAGAGGCTGAAAAACTGTTTTTT,CASSTREAEKLFF
TRBV27,-,few,TRBJ2-7,TGTGCCAGCAGTAAGGACACCCTCTACGAGCAGTACTTC,CASSKDTLYEQYF
TRBV20-1,TRBD2,-,TRBJ2-5,TGCAGTGCTAGAGTAGCGGGAGGAAGGGTCAAAGAGACCCAGTACTTC,CSARVAGGRVKETQYF
TRBV11-2,TRBD1,-,TRBJ2-3,TGTGCCAGCAGCTCCCCAGGGGGCGATTTCACAGATACGCAGTATTTT,CASSSPGGDFTDTQYF
TRBV4-1,TRBD2,few,TRBJ2-1,TGCGCCAGCAGCCAAGCCCCCCTACGGCGGGGGGGCCTTCTAGATGAGCAGTTCTTC,CASSQAPLRRGGLLDEQFF
TRBV20-1,-,few,TRBJ2-7,TGCAGTGCTTCCTCCCCGGGACGTCCCTACGAGCAGTACTTC,CSASSPGRPYEQYF
TRBV7-8,-,-,TRBJ1-2,TGTGCCAGCAGCTTCCAGGGGAGGGCTAACTATGGCTACACCTTC,CASSFQGRANYGYTF
TRBV3-1,TRBD2,-,TRBJ2-2,TGTGCCAGCAGCCATGGACTAGCGGGGGATTCGGTCACCGGGGAGCCGTTTTTT,CASSHGLAGDSVTGEPFF
TRBV3-1,TRBD1,few,TRBJ2-1,TGTGCCAGCAGCACCCCGGGACAGGGGAATAATGAGCAGTTCTTC,CASSTPGQGNNEQFF
TRBV7-7,TRBD1,few,TRBJ2-5,TGTGCCAGCAGCTTAGCTACAGGGGGGGAGACCCAGTACTTC,CASSLATGGETQYF
TRBV25-1,TRBD1,few,TRBJ2-5,TGTGCCAGCAGTGGGAGAGAGACAGGGGAAATGGAGACCCAGTACTTC,CASSGRETGEMETQYF
TRBV29-1,-,-,TRBJ2-5,TGCAGCGCGTCGGAGGTGGAGACCCAGTACTTC,CSASEVETQYF
TRBV24-1,TRBD1,-,TRBJ1-5,TGTGCCACCAGTGAAACCGGGACAGGGGTACAGCCCCAGCATTTT,CATSETGTGVQPQHF
TRBV7-9,-,few,TRBJ2-7,TGTGCCAGCAGCTTTGCCAGATCCTACGAGCAGTACTTC,CASSFARSYEQYF
TRBV5-6,TRBD2,many,TRBJ2-1,TGTGCCAGCCTGCTAGCGGTCCACAATGAGCAGTTCTTC,CASLLAVHNEQFF
TRBV12-3/TRBV12-4,-,few,TRBJ2-1,TGTGCCAGCAGTCGACAGGTATCACCCTACAATGAGCAGTTCTTC,CASSRQVSPYNEQFF
TRBV24-1,-,-,TRBJ2-1,TGTGCCACCAGTGATCCTAGAAACTACAATGAGCAGTTCTTC,CATSDPRNYNEQFF
TRBV5-1,TRBD2,-,TRBJ2-3,TGCGCCAGCAGCTTCCGAGCGGGGAGGGCCCTGGCGGGGGCAGATACGCAGTATTTT,CASSFRAGRALAGADTQYF
TRBV7-9,-,few,TRBJ1-6,TGTGCCAGCAGCTTAGGGAGCGTAGATAATTCACCCCTCCACTTT,CASSLGSVDNSPLHF
TRBV27,-,few,TRBJ2-3,TGTGCCAGCAGTAACTGGGGCACAGATACGCAGTATTTT,CASSNWGTDTQYF
TRBV5-1,-,few,TRBJ2-1,TGCGCCAGCAGGGGGAGTCCCTTTGACAATGAGCAGTTCTTC,CASRGSPFDNEQFF
TRBV20-1,TRBD1,-,TRBJ1-1,TGCAGTGCTAGAGGAGTCTTCCAGGGGGATGACACTGAAGCTTTCTTT,CSARGVFQGDDTEAFF
TRBV12-3/TRBV12-4,-,-,TRBJ2-7,TGTGCCAGCAGTTTCGGGGTACCAACCTACGAGCAGTACTTC,CASSFGVPTYEQYF
TRBV5-8,TRBD2,few,TRBJ2-5,TGTGCCAGCAGCTTCAGCGGGGCCTACCAAGAGACCCAGTACTTC,CASSFSGAYQETQYF
TRBV13,-,few,TRBJ2-4,TGTGCCAGCAGCTTAGGCCCTCTAGGCAAAAACATTCAGTACTTC,CASSLGPLGKNIQYF
TRBV12-3/TRBV12-4,TRBD1,few,TRBJ1-1,TGTGCCAGCAGTCATCGACAGGGTGTGAACACTGAAGCTTTCTTT,CASSHRQGVNTEAFF
TRBV2,-,many,TRBJ2-3,TGTGCCAGCAGTGAGATAACAAGCACAGATACGCAGTATTTT,CASSEITSTDTQYF
TRBV5-1,-,few,TRBJ2-1,TGCGCCAGCAGCTTGGTGGCCGAGTACAATGAGCAGTTCTTC,CASSLVAEYNEQFF
TRBV7-8,-,few,TRBJ1-3,TGTGCCAGCAGCTTAGGGAACGGAAACACCATATATTTT,CASSLGNGNTIYF
TRBV4-1,TRBD1,few,TRBJ2-1,TGCGCCAGCAGCCAGGCTCGACAGGGCCCTTACAATGAGCAGTTCTTC,CASSQARQGPYNEQFF
TRBV20-1,-,-,TRBJ2-2,TGCAGTGCTAGAGATATGGCTAGCGTTAACACCGGGGAGCTGTTTTTT,CSARDMASVNTGELFF
TRBV10-3,TRBD2,-,TRBJ2-3,TGTGCCATCAGTGACACCGGGACTAGCGACACAGATACGCAGTATTTT,CAISDTGTSDTDTQYF